This is a list of T cell receptor beta chains from one sample in a study of T cell responses to AZD1222 COVID-19 vaccine. The method was immunoSEQ multiplex PCR; TCRdb's version includes in-frame clones alone and lacks a portion of them. The table lists about 130,000 clones, around 84% of them singletons, with 10% to 15% in the top ten. The specimen comprised peripheral blood, sampled on day 0 of AZD1222 vaccination. The receptor set was obtained from an adult in good health. Both conserved end residues are part of each CDR3. Fields, in order: V gene, clone size, J gene, D gene, CDR3 protein, CDR3 DNA. The D gene is left open where the match is weak. Clone size is shown for a subset of rows, as once, few, many or a class of expanded clone.

TRBV3-1/TRBV3-2,NA,TRBJ2-2,NA,CASSQVDIFLDTGELFF,TGTGCCAGCAGCCAAGTCGACATTTTTCTAGACACCGGGGAGCTGTTTTTT
TRBV3-1/TRBV3-2,NA,TRBJ1-1,NA,CASSLLTGYRNTEAFF,TGTGCCAGCAGCCTACTAACAGGGTACCGGAACACTGAAGCTTTCTTT
TRBV7-3,NA,TRBJ2-5,TRBD2,CASSFSGGETQYF,TGTGCCAGCAGCTTTAGCGGGGGAGAGACCCAGTACTTC
TRBV6-5,NA,TRBJ1-5,NA,CASSGRDQPQHF,TGTGCCAGCAGCGGAAGAGATCAGCCCCAGCATTTT
TRBV24-1,NA,TRBJ1-2,TRBD1,CATSDWTGSSGYTF,TGTGCCACCAGTGACTGGACAGGGTCATCTGGCTACACCTTC
TRBV3-1/TRBV3-2,NA,TRBJ2-3,TRBD2,CASSRRLAADTQYF,TGTGCCAGCAGCCGAAGACTAGCGGCTGATACGCAGTATTTT
TRBV20-1,once,TRBJ2-5,NA,CSASLLQETQYF,TGCAGTGCTAGTCTACTTCAAGAGACCCAGTACTTC
TRBV4-3,NA,TRBJ1-2,NA,CASSQDPGTSYGYTF,TGCGCCAGCAGCCAAGATCCCGGGACCAGCTATGGCTACACCTTC
TRBV6-5,once,TRBJ1-2,NA,CASSYGGTAWSYTF,TGTGCCAGCAGTTACGGAGGGACGGCATGGAGCTACACCTTC
TRBV20-1,NA,TRBJ2-3,NA,CSAGQTDTQYF,TGCAGTGCTGGACAGACAGATACGCAGTATTTT
TRBV7-9,NA,TRBJ1-2,NA,CASSPFDSGYTF,TGTGCCAGCAGCCCGTTCGACTCCGGCTACACCTTC
TRBV10-2,NA,TRBJ2-7,TRBD2,CASRGLDPGLAGEQYF,TGCGCCAGCAGGGGATTAGATCCGGGACTAGCCGGCGAGCAGTACTTC
TRBV7-9,few,TRBJ2-7,NA,CASSPVFGADEQYF,TGTGCCAGCAGCCCTGTTTTCGGCGCCGACGAGCAGTACTTC
TRBV30,NA,TRBJ2-1,NA,CAWSGTGDNEQFF,TGTGCCTGGAGTGGAACGGGGGACAATGAGCAGTTCTTC
TRBV28,NA,TRBJ2-7,TRBD2,CASSFHFQTSGNRVSYEQYF,TGTGCCAGCAGTTTCCACTTCCAGACTAGCGGGAACAGAGTCTCCTACGAGCAGTACTTC
TRBV28,NA,TRBJ1-4,TRBD1,CASSLNRGNEKLFF,TGTGCCAGCAGTTTAAACAGGGGGAATGAAAAACTGTTTTTT
TRBV7-3,NA,TRBJ1-5,NA,CASSRGPGQPQHF,TGTGCCAGCAGCCGTGGGCCTGGTCAGCCCCAGCATTTT
TRBV7-9,NA,TRBJ2-5,TRBD2,CASSLAGGPGETQYF,TGTGCCAGCAGCCTAGCGGGAGGGCCAGGAGAGACCCAGTACTTC
TRBV5-4,NA,TRBJ2-5,NA,CASSFSAHGGGTQTQYF,TGTGCCAGCAGCTTTTCGGCCCACGGCGGGGGCACCCAGACCCAGTACTTC
TRBV7-3,NA,TRBJ1-2,NA,CASSYGAGNGYTF,TGTGCCAGCAGCTACGGGGCAGGGAATGGCTACACCTTC